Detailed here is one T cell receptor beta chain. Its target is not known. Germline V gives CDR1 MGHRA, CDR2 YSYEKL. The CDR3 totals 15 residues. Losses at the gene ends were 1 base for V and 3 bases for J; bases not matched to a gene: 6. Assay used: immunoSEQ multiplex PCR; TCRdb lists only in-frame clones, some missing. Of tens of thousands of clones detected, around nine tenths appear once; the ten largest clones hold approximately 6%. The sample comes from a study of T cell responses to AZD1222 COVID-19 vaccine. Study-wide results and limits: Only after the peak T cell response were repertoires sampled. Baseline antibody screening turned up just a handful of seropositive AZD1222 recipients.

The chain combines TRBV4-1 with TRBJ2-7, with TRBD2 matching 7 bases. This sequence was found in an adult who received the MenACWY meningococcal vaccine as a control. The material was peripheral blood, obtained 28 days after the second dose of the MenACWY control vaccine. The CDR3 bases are TGCGCCAGCAGCCAAGTCCCTAGCGGCAGCTACGAGCAGTACTTC. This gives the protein CASSQVPSGSYEQYF.